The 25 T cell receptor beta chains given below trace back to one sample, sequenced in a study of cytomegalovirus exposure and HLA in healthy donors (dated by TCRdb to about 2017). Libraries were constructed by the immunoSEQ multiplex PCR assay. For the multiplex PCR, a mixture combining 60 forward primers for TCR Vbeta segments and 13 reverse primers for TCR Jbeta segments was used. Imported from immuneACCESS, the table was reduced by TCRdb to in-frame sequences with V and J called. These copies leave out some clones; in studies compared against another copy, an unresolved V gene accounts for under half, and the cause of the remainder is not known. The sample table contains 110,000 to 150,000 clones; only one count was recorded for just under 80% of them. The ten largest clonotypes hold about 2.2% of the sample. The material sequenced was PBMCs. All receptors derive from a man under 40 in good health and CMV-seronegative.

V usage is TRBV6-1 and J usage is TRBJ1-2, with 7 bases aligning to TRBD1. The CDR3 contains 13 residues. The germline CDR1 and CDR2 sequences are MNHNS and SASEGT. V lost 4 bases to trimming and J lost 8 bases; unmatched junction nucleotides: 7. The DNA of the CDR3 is TGTGCCAGCAGTGTAACCAGGGGGGAAGGCTACACCTTC. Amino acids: CASSVTRGEGYTF.

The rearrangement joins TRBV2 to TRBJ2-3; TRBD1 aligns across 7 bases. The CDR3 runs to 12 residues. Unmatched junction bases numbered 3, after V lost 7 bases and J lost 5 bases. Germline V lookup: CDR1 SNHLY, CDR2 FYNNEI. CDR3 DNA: TGTGCCAGCACCGGACAGGAAGATACGCAGTATTTT. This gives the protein CASTGQEDTQYF.

The CDR3 region has the DNA TGTGCCAGCAGCCAAGATCAAGGGGGTTACGAGCAGTACTTC. Translated, it gives CASSQDQGGYEQYF. The chain has TRBV4-2 and TRBJ2-7; D is perhaps TRBD1 (6 bases). CDR1 is LGHNA, CDR2 YNFKEQ, per germline. Trimming shortened V by 0 bases and J by 4 bases, and 10 bases separated the two germline ends. This CDR3 is built from 14 residues.

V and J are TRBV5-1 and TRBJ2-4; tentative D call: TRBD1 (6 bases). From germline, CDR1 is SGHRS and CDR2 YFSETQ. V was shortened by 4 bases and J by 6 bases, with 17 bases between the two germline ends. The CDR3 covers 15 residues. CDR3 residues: CASSLPTSGANIQYF. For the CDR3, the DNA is TGCGCCAGCAGCCTCCCGACGTCAGGGGCAAACATTCAGTACTTC.

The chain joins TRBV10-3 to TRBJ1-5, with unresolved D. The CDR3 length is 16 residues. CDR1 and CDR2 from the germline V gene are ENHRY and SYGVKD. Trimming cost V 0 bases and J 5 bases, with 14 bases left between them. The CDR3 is CAISESGPGVHQPQHF. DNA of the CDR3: TGTGCCATCAGTGAGTCCGGTCCCGGGGTCCATCAGCCCCAGCATTTT.

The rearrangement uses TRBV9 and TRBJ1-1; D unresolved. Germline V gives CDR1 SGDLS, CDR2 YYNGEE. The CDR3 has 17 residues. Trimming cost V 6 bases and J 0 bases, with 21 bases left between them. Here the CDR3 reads CASTALVQQAMNTEAFF. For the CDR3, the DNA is TGTGCCAGCACCGCTTTGGTCCAGCAGGCGATGAACACTGAAGCTTTCTTT.

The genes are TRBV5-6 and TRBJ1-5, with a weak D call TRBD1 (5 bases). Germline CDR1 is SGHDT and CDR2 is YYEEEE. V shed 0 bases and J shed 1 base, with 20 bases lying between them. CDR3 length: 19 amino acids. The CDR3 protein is CASSLVLSQGGISNQPQHF. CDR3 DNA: TGTGCCAGCAGCTTGGTCCTATCTCAGGGCGGAATCAGCAATCAGCCCCAGCATTTT. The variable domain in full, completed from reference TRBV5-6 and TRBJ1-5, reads DAGVTQSPTHLIKTRGQQVTLRCSPKSGHDTVSWYQQALGQGPQFIFQYYEEEERQRGNFPDRFSGHQFPNYSSELNVNALLLGDSALYLCASSLVLSQGGISNQPQHFGDGTRLSIL.

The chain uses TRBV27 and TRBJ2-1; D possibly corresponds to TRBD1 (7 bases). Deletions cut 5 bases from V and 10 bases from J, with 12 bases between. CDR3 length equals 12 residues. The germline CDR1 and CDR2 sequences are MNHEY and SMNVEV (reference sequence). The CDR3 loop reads CASSRQGGEQFF. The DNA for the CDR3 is TGTGCCAGCAGTCGTCAGGGGGGCGAGCAGTTCTTC.

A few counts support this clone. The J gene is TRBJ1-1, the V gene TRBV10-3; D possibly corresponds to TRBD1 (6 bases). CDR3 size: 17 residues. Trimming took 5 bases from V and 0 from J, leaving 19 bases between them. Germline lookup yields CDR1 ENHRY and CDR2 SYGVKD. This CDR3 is CAISKSSGWTVNTEAFF. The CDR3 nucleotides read TGTGCCATCAGTAAATCCTCGGGTTGGACAGTGAACACTGAAGCTTTCTTT.

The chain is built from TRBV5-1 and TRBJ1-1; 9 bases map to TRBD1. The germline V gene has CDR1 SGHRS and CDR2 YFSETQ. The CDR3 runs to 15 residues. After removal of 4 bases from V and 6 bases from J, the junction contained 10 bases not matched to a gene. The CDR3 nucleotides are TGCGCCAGCAGCCTGCTGGGGACAGGGTTTTCTGAAGCTTTCTTT. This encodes CASSLLGTGFSEAFF.

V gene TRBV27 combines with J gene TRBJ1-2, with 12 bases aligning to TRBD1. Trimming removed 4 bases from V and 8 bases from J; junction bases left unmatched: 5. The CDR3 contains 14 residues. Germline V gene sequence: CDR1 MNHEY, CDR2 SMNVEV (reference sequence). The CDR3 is CASSWGQGAGGYTF. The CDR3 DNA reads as TGTGCCAGCAGTTGGGGACAGGGGGCGGGAGGCTACACCTTC.

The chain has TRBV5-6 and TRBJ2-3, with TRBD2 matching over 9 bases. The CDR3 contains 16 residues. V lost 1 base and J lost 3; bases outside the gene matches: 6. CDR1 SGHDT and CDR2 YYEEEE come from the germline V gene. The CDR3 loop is CASSLRVAGVTDTQYF. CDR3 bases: TGTGCCAGCAGCTTGCGTGTAGCGGGGGTAACAGATACGCAGTATTTT. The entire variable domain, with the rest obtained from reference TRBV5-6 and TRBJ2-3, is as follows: DAGVTQSPTHLIKTRGQQVTLRCSPKSGHDTVSWYQQALGQGPQFIFQYYEEEERQRGNFPDRFSGHQFPNYSSELNVNALLLGDSALYLCASSLRVAGVTDTQYFGPGTRLTVL.

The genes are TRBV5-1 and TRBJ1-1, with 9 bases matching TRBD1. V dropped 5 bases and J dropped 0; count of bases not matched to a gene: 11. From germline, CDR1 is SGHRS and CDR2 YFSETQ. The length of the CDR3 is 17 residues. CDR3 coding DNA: TGCGCCAGCAGTCCTGGACAGGGGACGGGCCTGAACACTGAAGCTTTCTTT. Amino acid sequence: CASSPGQGTGLNTEAFF. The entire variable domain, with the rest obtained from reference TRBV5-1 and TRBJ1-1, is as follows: KAGVTQTPRYLIKTRGQQVTLSCSPISGHRSVSWYQQTPGQGLQFLFEYFSETQRNKGNFPGRFSGRQFSNSRSEMNVSTLELGDSALYLCASSPGQGTGLNTEAFFGQGTRLTVV.

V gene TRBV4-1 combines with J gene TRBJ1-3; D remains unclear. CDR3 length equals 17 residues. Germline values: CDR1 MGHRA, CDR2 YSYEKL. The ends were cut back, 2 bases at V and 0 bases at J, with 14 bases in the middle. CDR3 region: CASSQLSSEISGNTIYF. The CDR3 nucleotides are TGCGCCAGCAGCCAACTGTCATCGGAGATCTCTGGAAACACCATATATTTT.

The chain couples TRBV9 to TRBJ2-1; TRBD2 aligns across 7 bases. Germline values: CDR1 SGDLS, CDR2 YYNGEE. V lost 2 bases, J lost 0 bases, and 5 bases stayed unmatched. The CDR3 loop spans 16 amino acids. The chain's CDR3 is CASSVFKRGSYNEQFF. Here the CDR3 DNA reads TGTGCCAGCAGCGTGTTCAAGCGGGGCTCCTACAATGAGCAGTTCTTC.

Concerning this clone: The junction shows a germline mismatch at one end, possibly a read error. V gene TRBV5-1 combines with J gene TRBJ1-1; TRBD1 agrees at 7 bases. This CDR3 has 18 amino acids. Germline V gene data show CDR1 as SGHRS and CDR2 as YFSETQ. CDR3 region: CASSPYSSTGPMNPEAFF. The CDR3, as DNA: TGCGCCAGCAGCCCGTACTCATCGACAGGGCCAATGAACCCTGAAGCTTTCTTT.

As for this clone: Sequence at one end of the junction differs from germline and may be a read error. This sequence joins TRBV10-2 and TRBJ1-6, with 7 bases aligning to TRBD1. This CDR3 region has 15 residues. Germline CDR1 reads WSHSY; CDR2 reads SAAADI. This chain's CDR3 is CASSEEGALNSPLNF. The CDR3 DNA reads TGCGCCAGCAGTGAGGAGGGGGCGCTGAATTCACCCCTCAACTTT.

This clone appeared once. The CDR3 sequence: CAWSVGTSSYNEQFF. The DNA of the CDR3 is TGTGCCTGGAGTGTCGGGACTAGCTCCTACAATGAGCAGTTCTTC. This sequence joins TRBV30 and TRBJ2-1, with 8 bases identical to TRBD2. J lost 0 bases, V lost 0 bases, and 1 base had no gene match. This CDR3 spans 15 amino acids. CDR1 GTSNPN and CDR2 SVGIG come from the germline V gene (reference sequence).

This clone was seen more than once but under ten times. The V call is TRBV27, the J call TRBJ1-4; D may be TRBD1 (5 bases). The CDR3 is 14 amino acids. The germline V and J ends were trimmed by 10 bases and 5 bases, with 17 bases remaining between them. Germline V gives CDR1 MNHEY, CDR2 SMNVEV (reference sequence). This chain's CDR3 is CATRGSGQNEKLFF. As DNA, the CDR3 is TGTGCCACCCGGGGGTCAGGTCAGAATGAAAAACTGTTTTTT.

The CDR3 coding sequence is TGCAGCGTTGGAGGACAGGGGGGGACTGAAGCTTTCTTT. Protein sequence: CSVGGQGGTEAFF. The chain uses TRBV29-1 and TRBJ1-1, with 10 bases aligning to TRBD1. Germline V lookup: CDR1 SQVTM, CDR2 ANQGSEA. After removal of 4 bases from V and 5 bases from J, the junction contained 4 bases not matched to a gene. This CDR3 region has 13 residues.

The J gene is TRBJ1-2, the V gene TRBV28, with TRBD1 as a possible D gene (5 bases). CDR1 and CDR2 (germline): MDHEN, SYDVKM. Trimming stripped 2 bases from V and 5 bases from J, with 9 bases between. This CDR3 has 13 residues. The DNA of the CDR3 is TGTGCCAGCAGTTTAGACAGAAGTTATGGCTACACCTTC. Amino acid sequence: CASSLDRSYGYTF.

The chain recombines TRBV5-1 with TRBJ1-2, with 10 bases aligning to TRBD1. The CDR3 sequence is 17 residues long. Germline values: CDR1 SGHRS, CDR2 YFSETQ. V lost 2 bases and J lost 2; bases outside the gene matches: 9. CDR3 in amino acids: CASSFGEGQGTNYGYTF. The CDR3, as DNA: TGCGCCAGCAGCTTTGGGGAGGGACAGGGGACGAACTATGGCTACACCTTC.

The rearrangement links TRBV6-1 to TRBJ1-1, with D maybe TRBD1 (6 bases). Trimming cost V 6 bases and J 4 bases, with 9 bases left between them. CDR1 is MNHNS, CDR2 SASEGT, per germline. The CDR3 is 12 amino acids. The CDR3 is CASSTGSTEAFF. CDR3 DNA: TGTGCCAGCAGCACAGGGAGCACTGAAGCTTTCTTT.

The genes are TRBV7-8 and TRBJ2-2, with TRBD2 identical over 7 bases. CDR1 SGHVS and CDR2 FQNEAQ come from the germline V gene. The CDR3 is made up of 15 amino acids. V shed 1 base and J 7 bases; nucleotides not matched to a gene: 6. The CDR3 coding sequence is TGTGCCAGCAGCTTAGGGTTAGCGGGTGGCGGGGAGCTGTTTTTT. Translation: CASSLGLAGGGELFF.

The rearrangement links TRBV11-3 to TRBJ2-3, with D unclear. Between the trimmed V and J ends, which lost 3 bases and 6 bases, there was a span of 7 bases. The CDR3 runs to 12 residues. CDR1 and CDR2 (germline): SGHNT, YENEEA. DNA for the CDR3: TGTGCCAGCAGCTTTGGCTCCGATACGCAGTATTTT. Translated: CASSFGSDTQYF.